In this sample, the clone carrying this TCR beta chain turned up many times. Its target is not known. The data derive from a study of CD8+CD57+ T cells in acquired aplastic anemia. Study observations and caveats: Patients showed no significant difference from controls in CD8+ Simpson's diversity.

For CDR3 and TCR beta VDJ profiling, genomic DNA was the template used. TCRdb called the reads again in MiXCR, with one record for every CDR3 protein. The sample gives around 430,000 distinct CDR3 sequences, roughly 34% of which show up once; less than 0.85% is in the top ten. The V end lost 4 bases, the J end lost 4 bases, and 8 bases lay between the germline ends. Germline loops: CDR1 SQVTM, CDR2 ANQGSEA. This CDR3 is built from 12 residues. Previously, flow cytometry had revealed CD8+CD57+ cell expansion in the patients chosen for sequencing. By the time of blood sampling, patients had still received no therapy.

The V call is TRBV29-1, the J call TRBJ2-1; D unclear. The sequenced material came from sorted CD4+, CD8+, or CD8+CD57+ T cells (not recorded which) from PBMCs. The sequence derives from a human donor with aplastic anemia. Here the CDR3 DNA reads TGCAGCGTTGGCGAGGCGTACAATGAGCAGTTCTTC. Its protein is CSVGEAYNEQFF.